This T cell receptor (beta chain) derives from a study of cytomegalovirus exposure and HLA in healthy donors. General observations from the study: Most TCR sequences proved rare, with some public TCRs found in many donors. The authors enumerated 150 to 200 TCR beta chains as linked to cytomegalovirus.

The validation cohort, a group of 130 or so subjects, included the donors and was separate from the roughly 670-subject first cohort. The CDR3 extends over 15 amino acids. The germline V gene encodes CDR1 SGHTA and CDR2 FQGNSA. The ends were cut back, 5 bases at V and 6 bases at J, with 20 bases in the middle. Data came from immunoSEQ multiplex PCR; TCRdb stores just in-frame clones and leaves some out. The sample holds roughly 150,000 clones; 96% are singletons and the top ten take roughly 0.83%. This clone came up once. Its antigen is currently unknown. This receptor was identified in a woman younger than 30 in good health and CMV-seronegative. The rearrangement uses TRBV7-2 and TRBJ2-7, with D maybe TRBD2 (7 bases). Sequencing input: PBMCs. CDR3 coding DNA: TGTGCCAGCAGCCCGCGGAGGGGGGGGCCTATCGAGCAGTACTTC. This codes for CASSPRRGGPIEQYF.